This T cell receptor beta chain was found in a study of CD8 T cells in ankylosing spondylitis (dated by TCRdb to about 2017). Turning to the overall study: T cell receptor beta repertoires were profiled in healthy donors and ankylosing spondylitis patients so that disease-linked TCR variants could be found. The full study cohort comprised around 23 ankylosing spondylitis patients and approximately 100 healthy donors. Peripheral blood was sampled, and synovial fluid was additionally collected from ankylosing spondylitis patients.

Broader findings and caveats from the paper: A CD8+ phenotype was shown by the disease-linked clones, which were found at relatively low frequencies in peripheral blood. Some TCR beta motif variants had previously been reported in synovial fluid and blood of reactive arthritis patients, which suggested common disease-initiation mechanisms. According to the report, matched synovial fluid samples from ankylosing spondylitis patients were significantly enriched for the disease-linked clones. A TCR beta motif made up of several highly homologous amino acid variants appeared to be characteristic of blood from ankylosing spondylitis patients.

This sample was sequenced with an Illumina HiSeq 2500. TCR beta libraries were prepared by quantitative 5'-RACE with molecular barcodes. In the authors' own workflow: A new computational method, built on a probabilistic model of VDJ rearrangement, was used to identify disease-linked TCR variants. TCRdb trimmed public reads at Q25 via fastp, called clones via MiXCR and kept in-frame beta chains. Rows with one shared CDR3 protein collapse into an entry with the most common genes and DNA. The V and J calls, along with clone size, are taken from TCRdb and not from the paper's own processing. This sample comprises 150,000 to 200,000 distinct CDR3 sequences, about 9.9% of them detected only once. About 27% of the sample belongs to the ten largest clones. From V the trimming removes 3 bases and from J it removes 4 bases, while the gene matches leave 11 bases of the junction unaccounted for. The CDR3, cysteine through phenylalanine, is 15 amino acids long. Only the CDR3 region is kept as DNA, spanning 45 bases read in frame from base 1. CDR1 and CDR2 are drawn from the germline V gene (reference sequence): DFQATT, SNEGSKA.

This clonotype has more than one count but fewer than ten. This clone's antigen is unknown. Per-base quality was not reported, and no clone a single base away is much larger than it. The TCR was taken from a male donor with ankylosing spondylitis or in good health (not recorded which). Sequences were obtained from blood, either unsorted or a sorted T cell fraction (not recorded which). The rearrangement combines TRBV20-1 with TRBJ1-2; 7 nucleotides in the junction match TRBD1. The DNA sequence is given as TGCAGTGCTAGGGGGGCGTCGGGACAGATCTATGGCTACACCTTC. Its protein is CSARGASGQIYGYTF.